The 30 T cell receptor beta chains below all came from one sample that was sequenced in a study of T cell responses to AZD1222 COVID-19 vaccine (dated by TCRdb to the early 2020s). Reading the label with the study, this specimen's time point is: about 28 days (+/-7) after the second vaccine dose. Library method: the immunoSEQ multiplex PCR assay. TCRdb carries this immuneACCESS record with in-frame sequences only. Its versions omit some clonotypes, under half of them owing to an unresolved V gene in the studies checked, with the rest unexplained. In this sample the table shows more than 70,000 clones, nearly 90% of which occur a single time. The top ten clonotypes cover under 1.5% of the sample. This sample comprised peripheral blood, obtained 28 days after the second AZD1222 dose. The receptors originated from an adult who received the AZD1222 COVID-19 vaccine.

The chain recombines TRBV9 with TRBJ1-1, with D maybe TRBD1 (5 bases). The V gene lost 0 bases and the J gene lost 9 bases, with 15 bases spanning the gap. The CDR3 spans 14 residues. Germline lookup yields CDR1 SGDLS and CDR2 YYNGEE. CDR3 sequence (DNA): TGTGCCAGCAGCGTAGAGGGGCCTGGGCCGCAAGCTTTCTTT. Translated, it gives CASSVEGPGPQAFF.

V and J are TRBV6-5 and TRBJ1-4; D is uncertain. V was cut by 6 bases and J by 8 bases, with 19 bases left in between. Per the germline V gene, CDR1 is MNHEY and CDR2 is SVGAGI. CDR3 length: 15 amino acids. CDR3 nucleotides: TGTGCCAGCAGGGACCCTACCCCGGCGACAGAAAAACTGTTTTTT. Translating gives CASRDPTPATEKLFF.

This chain connects TRBV7-2 to TRBJ1-5; D is undetermined. The CDR3 is 15 residues long. From germline, CDR1 is SGHTA and CDR2 FQGNSA. Trimming shortened V by 1 base and J by 1 base, and 8 bases separated the two germline ends. CDR3 loop: CASSLVEGSNQPQHF. CDR3 coding DNA: TGTGCCAGCAGCTTAGTTGAGGGAAGCAATCAGCCCCAGCATTTT.

The chain employs TRBV6-5 and TRBJ1-1; D gene ambiguous. Germline CDR1 is MNHEY and CDR2 is SVGAGI. V gave up 6 bases and J gave up 1 base, with 15 bases separating them. The CDR3 runs 15 residues. The CDR3 sequence: CASRGRQGRNTEAFF. Here the CDR3 DNA reads TGTGCCAGCAGGGGGAGACAAGGGAGGAACACTGAAGCTTTCTTT.

V and J are TRBV11-2 and TRBJ1-1; D remains ambiguous. V dropped 6 bases and J dropped 0 bases, with 8 bases sitting between them. Germline values: CDR1 SGHAT, CDR2 FQNNGV. This CDR3 comprises 13 residues. The CDR3 region is CASRSRMNTEAFF. In DNA, the CDR3 is TGTGCCAGCAGGAGCCGCATGAACACTGAAGCTTTCTTT.

The V and J genes are TRBV7-2 and TRBJ2-7; 12 bases are shared with TRBD2. This CDR3 is 16 amino acids long. V was pared by 5 bases and J by 0 bases, with 5 bases of the junction left unmatched. The germline CDR1 and CDR2 sequences are SGHTA and FQGNSA. This chain's CDR3 is CASSRGLAGPSYEQYF. CDR3 in DNA: TGTGCCAGCAGCAGGGGACTAGCGGGTCCCTCCTACGAGCAGTACTTC.

This clone has only one observation. The chain employs TRBV6-4 and TRBJ2-1; 9 positions agree with TRBD2. V gave up 5 bases and J gave up 5 bases; unmatched junction bases: 7. Germline V gives CDR1 MRHNA, CDR2 SNTAGT. This CDR3 is built from 15 residues. CDR3 loop: CASSPSIAGDNEQFF. In DNA form, the CDR3 reads TGTGCCAGCAGTCCCAGTATAGCGGGAGACAATGAGCAGTTCTTC.

This sequence joins TRBV5-6 and TRBJ1-1, with D tentatively TRBD1 (6 bases). The CDR3 sequence is 15 residues long. Germline values: CDR1 SGHDT, CDR2 YYEEEE. V was clipped by 0 bases and J by 3 bases, with 12 bases between them. The CDR3 bases are TGTGCCAGCAGCTTGGAGGCAGGGGTCTACACTGAAGCTTTCTTT. Protein: CASSLEAGVYTEAFF.

The CDR3 DNA is TGTGCCAGCTCACCAACCTTGGGACAGGGGAACACTGAAGCTTTCTTT. Protein product: CASSPTLGQGNTEAFF. This chain joins TRBV18 and TRBJ1-1; 9 bases are a match to TRBD1. The ends lost 2 bases at V and 1 base at J; junction bases unmatched: 5. The CDR3 is 16 residues long. Germline CDR1 reads KGHSH; CDR2 reads LQKENI.

The genes are TRBV7-9 and TRBJ1-1; D gene ambiguous. V lost 9 bases to trimming and J lost 8 bases, with 10 bases between them. CDR3 length equals 10 residues. Per germline, CDR1 SEHNR and CDR2 FQNEAQ (reference sequence). Here the CDR3 reads CASSDSEAFF. The CDR3 DNA reads TGTGCCAGTTCGGACTCCGAAGCTTTCTTT.

The chain carries TRBV14 and TRBJ1-1, with unresolved D. V dropped 4 bases and J dropped 0 bases, with 6 bases sitting between them. Germline V lookup: CDR1 SGHDN, CDR2 FVKESK. The CDR3 runs to 13 residues. CDR3 coding DNA: TGTGCCAGCAGCCTGGCCATGAACACTGAAGCTTTCTTT. It codes for CASSLAMNTEAFF.

The rearrangement uses TRBV7-9 and TRBJ1-4; D possibly corresponds to TRBD1 (6 bases). This CDR3 has 15 amino acids. V lost 5 bases and J 6 bases, leaving 16 bases between the germline ends. The germline gives CDR1 SEHNR, CDR2 FQNEAQ (reference sequence). CDR3 loop: CASSPNRVGDEKLFF. The CDR3 bases are TGTGCCAGCAGCCCGAACAGGGTGGGGGATGAAAAACTGTTTTTT.

V is TRBV4-2 and J is TRBJ2-1; 7 bases are a match to TRBD2. Germline CDR1 is LGHNA and CDR2 is YNFKEQ. The CDR3 sequence is 16 residues long. V dropped 0 bases and J dropped 7; count of bases not matched to a gene: 9. The CDR3 loop is CASSQEGGRAVNEQFF. CDR3 DNA: TGTGCCAGCAGCCAAGAGGGGGGGAGGGCCGTAAATGAGCAGTTCTTC.

This chain uses TRBV5-1 with TRBJ2-1, with TRBD2 matching over 8 bases. Germline CDR1 SGHRS, CDR2 YFSETQ. This CDR3 has 17 residues. The ends lost 10 bases at V and 2 bases at J; junction bases unmatched: 17. CDR3 amino acids: CASAAYGLAGTYNEQFF. The CDR3 region has the DNA TGCGCCTCAGCAGCTTATGGGCTAGCGGGTACCTACAATGAGCAGTTCTTC.

This clone was found once. The chain carries TRBV2 and TRBJ1-5; D unresolved. The CDR3 contains 15 residues. Germline V CDR1 and CDR2: SNHLY, FYNNEI. The V gene lost 8 bases and the J gene lost 7 bases, with 21 bases spanning the gap. The CDR3, as DNA: TGTGCCAGCGTCCCGTCGGGTTCTGGCAGCCAGCCCCAGCATTTT. The encoded protein is CASVPSGSGSQPQHF.

This chain uses TRBV18 with TRBJ1-1; D is unclear. Germline assignment: CDR1 KGHSH and CDR2 LQKENI. The length of the CDR3 is 14 residues. Trimming took 5 bases from V and 2 from J, leaving 12 bases between them. CDR3 sequence: CASSRATANTEAFF. For the CDR3, the DNA is TGTGCCAGCTCAAGAGCGACGGCCAACACTGAAGCTTTCTTT.

The rearrangement joins TRBV6-2 or TRBV6-3 to TRBJ2-7; 9 bases line up with TRBD2. Germline CDR1 reads MNHEY; CDR2 reads SVGEGT. Trimming cost V 4 bases and J 5 bases; bases outside gene matches: 12. CDR3 length: 16 residues. The chain's CDR3 is CASSWGPGTSTNEQYF. CDR3 bases: TGTGCCAGCAGTTGGGGTCCGGGGACTAGCACCAACGAGCAGTACTTC.

The chain has TRBV6-5 and TRBJ2-3, with no clear D. V lost 8 bases and J 4 bases, leaving 16 bases between the germline ends. Germline-derived CDR1 and CDR2 are MNHEY and SVGAGI. CDR3 length: 14 residues. The CDR3 is CASGERGFPDTQYF. Here the CDR3 DNA reads TGTGCCAGCGGCGAACGAGGTTTCCCAGATACGCAGTATTTT.

This clone was observed once. The CDR3 is CASSDLGGRNGDTQYF. CDR3 DNA: TGTGCCAGCAGTGACCTAGGAGGGAGGAACGGGGATACGCAGTATTTT. V gene TRBV6-1 combines with J gene TRBJ2-3; D is perhaps TRBD2 (6 bases). Germline CDR1 is MNHNS and CDR2 is SASEGT. V lost 3 bases to trimming and J lost 6 bases, with 19 bases between them. CDR3 size: 16 residues.

As to this clone: The junction differs from germline at one of its ends, possibly a read error. The chain uses TRBV7-9 and TRBJ2-1, with TRBD2 matching 7 bases. The V gene's germline CDR1 is SEHNR and CDR2 FQNEAQ (reference sequence). The CDR3 sequence is 13 residues long. The CDR3 bases are TGTGCCAGCAACTTATGGGGAGGGTACGAGCAGTTCTTC. The encoded protein is CASNLWGGYEQFF.

This chain connects TRBV12-3 or TRBV12-4 to TRBJ1-2, with 8 bases lining up with TRBD1. Trimming at V came to 5 bases and at J to 2 bases, leaving 1 base not matched to a gene. The CDR3 runs 13 residues. CDR3 in amino acids: CASSRQGNYGYTF. CDR3 DNA: TGTGCCAGCAGTAGACAGGGGAACTATGGCTACACCTTC.

The chain couples TRBV19 to TRBJ1-4; D may be TRBD1 (5 bases). With 5 bases removed from V and 3 bases from J, the gap between germline ends came to 16 bases. Germline CDR1 reads LNHDA; CDR2 reads SQIVND (reference sequence). CDR3 size: 16 residues. The CDR3 coding sequence is TGTGCCAGTAGTCTGGGGGTGATTAGGGCTAATGAAAAACTGTTTTTT. It translates to CASSLGVIRANEKLFF.

The chain has TRBV7-9 and TRBJ1-3, with D perhaps TRBD1 (5 bases). Trimming shortened V by 4 bases and J by 8 bases, and 15 bases separated the two germline ends. This CDR3 region has 14 residues. Germline V CDR1 and CDR2: SEHNR, FQNEAQ (reference sequence). CDR3 nucleotides: TGTGCCAGCAGCTCAACCGGGGGGGTTGACACCATATATTTT. This gives the protein CASSSTGGVDTIYF.

The V and J genes are TRBV18 and TRBJ1-4; no clear D. From germline, CDR1 is KGHSH and CDR2 LQKENI. The CDR3 is made up of 13 amino acids. The V gene lost 2 bases and the J gene lost 7 bases, with 8 bases spanning the gap. CDR3 sequence reads: CASSPGNGEKLFF. The CDR3 nucleotides read TGTGCCAGCTCACCAGGGAACGGTGAAAAACTGTTTTTT.

V is TRBV15 and J is TRBJ2-1, with 9 bases identical to TRBD1. From germline, CDR1 is LNHNV and CDR2 YYDKDF (reference sequence). CDR3 length: 16 residues. V shed 1 base, J shed 5 bases, and the junction held 6 bases outside the gene matches. CDR3 in amino acids: CATSRVSGTGNNEQFF. CDR3 coding DNA: TGTGCCACCAGCAGAGTCAGCGGGACAGGGAACAATGAGCAGTTCTTC.

This chain uses TRBV3-1 (or the pseudogene TRBV3-2) with TRBJ1-1, with TRBD1 as a possible D gene (6 bases). This CDR3 is built from 12 residues. Deletions cut 1 base from V and 7 bases from J, with 7 bases between. Germline lookup yields CDR1 LGHDT and CDR2 YNNKEL (reference sequence). The chain's CDR3 is CASSQAGVEAFF. As DNA, the CDR3 is TGTGCCAGCAGCCAAGCAGGGGTTGAAGCTTTCTTT.

This clone was seen a single time. This chain joins TRBV3-1 (or the pseudogene TRBV3-2) and TRBJ2-7; TRBD1 matches 12 bases. The germline gives CDR1 LGHDT, CDR2 YNNKEL (reference sequence). With 3 bases clipped from V and 4 bases from J, the junction kept 4 bases outside the gene matches. CDR3 length: 15 amino acids. The CDR3 DNA is TGTGCCAGCAGCCAGGGGACAGGGGGCCTGTACGAGCAGTACTTC. It yields the protein CASSQGTGGLYEQYF.

The chain links TRBV5-1 to TRBJ1-6, with D unresolved. This CDR3 comprises 14 residues. Germline values: CDR1 SGHRS, CDR2 YFSETQ. The ends were cut back, 0 bases at V and 6 bases at J, with 7 bases in the middle. The CDR3 is CASSLVGSNSPLHF. The CDR3 DNA sequence: TGCGCCAGCAGCTTGGTCGGCAGTAATTCACCCCTCCACTTT.

The chain recombines TRBV5-1 with TRBJ2-7; D not certain. Between the trimmed V and J ends, which lost 0 bases and 2 bases, there was a span of 9 bases. Per germline, CDR1 SGHRS and CDR2 YFSETQ. There are 14 residues in the CDR3. CDR3 DNA: TGCGCCAGCAGCTTGGTTCCAGGAACCTACGAGCAGTACTTC. Translating gives CASSLVPGTYEQYF.

The chain is built from TRBV5-1 and TRBJ1-2, with 10 nucleotides matching TRBD1. The CDR3 extends over 13 amino acids. The trim removed 8 bases at V and 1 base at J, leaving 2 bases unmatched. Germline lookup yields CDR1 SGHRS and CDR2 YFSETQ. DNA of the CDR3: TGCGCCAGTCGGGACAGGGGTAACTATGGCTACACCTTC. Its protein is CASRDRGNYGYTF.